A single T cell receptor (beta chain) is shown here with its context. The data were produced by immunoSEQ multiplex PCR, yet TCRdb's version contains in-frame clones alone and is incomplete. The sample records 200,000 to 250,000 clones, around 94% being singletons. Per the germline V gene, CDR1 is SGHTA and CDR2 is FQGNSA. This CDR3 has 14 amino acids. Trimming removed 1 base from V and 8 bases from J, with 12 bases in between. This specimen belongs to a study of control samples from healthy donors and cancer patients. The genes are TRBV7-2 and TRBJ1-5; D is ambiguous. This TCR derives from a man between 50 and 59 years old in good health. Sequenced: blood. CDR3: CASSLGRLGEPQHF. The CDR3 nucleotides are TGTGCCAGCAGCTTAGGTAGGCTCGGGGAGCCCCAGCATTTT.